Detailed here is one T cell receptor (beta chain). Its antigen remains unknown. This entry comes from a study of cytomegalovirus exposure and HLA in healthy donors. Study background: The Caucasian-associated ancestry cluster held over 65% of under 450 genotyped donors.

PCR primers comprised 60 Vbeta and 13 Jbeta primers. Authors' analysis steps: Approximately 87 million unique TCR beta chains, roughly 12 million shared, were counted in a later analysis. Generated by immunoSEQ multiplex PCR, the TCRdb table keeps only in-frame clones and is missing some. V and J calls and clone size are given by that table; D and trimming were obtained from the DNA. The table shows some 71,000 clones, with less than 85% occurring only once. There are 14 residues in the CDR3. The V segment lost 3 bases and the J segment 7 bases; nucleotides outside the gene matches: 4. Germline-derived CDR1 and CDR2 are SGHKS and YYEKEE (reference sequence). Study outcomes and limitations: Sequencing depth roughly uniform across donors was assumed in presence/absence analyses.

The sample taken for sequencing was PBMCs. This clonotype was obtained from a woman between 45 and 60 years old in good health and CMV-seropositive. V gene TRBV5-5 combines with J gene TRBJ1-4; TRBD1 matches 9 bases. The CDR3 reads CASSSGQGVEKLFF. CDR3 nucleotide sequence: TGTGCCAGCAGCTCGGGACAGGGTGTTGAAAAACTGTTTTTT.